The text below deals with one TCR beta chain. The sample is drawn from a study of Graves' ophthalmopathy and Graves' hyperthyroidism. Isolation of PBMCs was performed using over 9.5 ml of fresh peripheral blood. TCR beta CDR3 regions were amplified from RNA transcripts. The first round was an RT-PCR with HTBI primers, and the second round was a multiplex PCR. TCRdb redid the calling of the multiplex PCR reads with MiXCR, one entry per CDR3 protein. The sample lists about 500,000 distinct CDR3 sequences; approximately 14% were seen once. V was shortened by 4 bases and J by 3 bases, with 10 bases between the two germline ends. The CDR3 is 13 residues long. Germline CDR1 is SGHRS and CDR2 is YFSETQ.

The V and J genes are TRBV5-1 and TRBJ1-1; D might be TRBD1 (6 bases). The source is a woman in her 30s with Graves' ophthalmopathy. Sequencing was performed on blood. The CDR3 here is CASSISGDTEAFF. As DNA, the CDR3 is TGCGCCAGCAGCATCTCAGGGGACACTGAAGCTTTCTTT.